A selection of T cell receptor beta chains follows, all from one sample in a study of T-cell memory formation after mild COVID-19. TCRdb redid the calling of the 5' RACE reads with MiXCR, one entry per CDR3 protein. The data show roughly 190,000 distinct CDR3 sequences, approximately 20% seen once. The specimen sequenced was PBMCs or a T cell subset sorted from them (not recorded which). These receptors came from an adult woman who had mild COVID-19 (a few samples of this study predate the infection). Cell type and time point are not known. Each CDR3 is given with its conserved first and last residue. D genes are given only for firm matches. For some rows the clone size is stated as once, few or many, or as a class when expanded; others skip it.

J gene: TRBJ2-7
CDR3 length: 16
clone size: few
V gene: TRBV4-2
D gene: TRBD2
CDR3 protein: CASSPRGTSGTYEQYF
CDR3 DNA: TGTGCCAGCAGCCCGAGAGGGACTAGCGGGACGTACGAGCAGTACTTC

J gene: TRBJ2-3
CDR3 length: 16
clone size: -
V gene: TRBV12-5
D gene: TRBD2
CDR3 protein: CASGSGLAGGTDTQYF
CDR3 DNA: TGTGCTAGTGGTTCGGGACTAGCGGGAGGTACAGATACGCAGTATTTT

J gene: TRBJ1-6
CDR3 length: 19
clone size: -
V gene: TRBV4-1
D gene: -
CDR3 protein: CASSQDALRGGRDNSPLHF
CDR3 DNA: TGCGCCAGCAGCCAAGATGCCCTGCGGGGAGGACGGGATAATTCACCCCTCCACTTT

J gene: TRBJ1-4
CDR3 length: 14
clone size: -
V gene: TRBV5-1
D gene: -
CDR3 protein: CASSLGAGFGKLFF
CDR3 DNA: TGCGCCAGCAGCTTGGGGGCAGGTTTCGGGAAACTGTTTTTT

J gene: TRBJ2-1
CDR3 length: 20
clone size: few
V gene: TRBV11-1
D gene: TRBD2
CDR3 protein: CASSFSGGRLAGRHYNEQFF
CDR3 DNA: TGTGCCAGCAGCTTTTCTGGGGGTCGGTTAGCGGGAAGACACTACAATGAGCAGTTCTTC

J gene: TRBJ2-7
CDR3 length: 16
clone size: many
V gene: TRBV7-2
D gene: -
CDR3 protein: CASSFSGSGSSYEQYF
CDR3 DNA: TGTGCCAGCAGCTTTTCTGGTAGCGGCAGCTCCTACGAGCAGTACTTC

J gene: TRBJ2-1
CDR3 length: 15
clone size: few
V gene: TRBV29-1
D gene: -
CDR3 protein: CSVVGRAGAYNEQFF
CDR3 DNA: TGCAGCGTTGTAGGGCGGGCCGGGGCCTACAATGAGCAGTTCTTC

J gene: TRBJ2-5
CDR3 length: 17
clone size: -
V gene: TRBV6-2/TRBV6-3
D gene: TRBD2
CDR3 protein: CASSDQLAGGRKETQYF
CDR3 DNA: TGTGCCAGCAGTGACCAACTAGCGGGGGGCCGAAAAGAGACCCAGTACTTC

J gene: TRBJ2-1
CDR3 length: 12
clone size: -
V gene: TRBV20-1
D gene: -
CDR3 protein: CSAREGVHEQFF
CDR3 DNA: TGCAGTGCTAGAGAGGGGGTCCATGAGCAGTTCTTC

J gene: TRBJ2-1
CDR3 length: 16
clone size: -
V gene: TRBV7-6
D gene: TRBD2
CDR3 protein: CASSLAGLAVGNEQFF
CDR3 DNA: TGTGCCAGCAGCTTAGCGGGGCTAGCGGTGGGCAATGAGCAGTTCTTC

J gene: TRBJ1-1
CDR3 length: 14
clone size: -
V gene: TRBV5-1
D gene: -
CDR3 protein: CASSSGTPNTEAFF
CDR3 DNA: TGCGCCAGCAGCTCGGGAACTCCGAACACTGAAGCTTTCTTT

J gene: TRBJ2-7
CDR3 length: 15
clone size: few
V gene: TRBV5-1
D gene: -
CDR3 protein: CASSLGFEGFYEQYF
CDR3 DNA: TGCGCCAGCAGCTTGGGGTTCGAGGGTTTCTACGAGCAGTACTTC

J gene: TRBJ1-1
CDR3 length: 15
clone size: few
V gene: TRBV5-1
D gene: TRBD1
CDR3 protein: CATTSGTALSTEAFF
CDR3 DNA: TGCGCCACCACCTCAGGGACAGCCCTTAGCACTGAAGCTTTCTTT

J gene: TRBJ1-4
CDR3 length: 15
clone size: few
V gene: TRBV7-9
D gene: TRBD1
CDR3 protein: CASSGDRGNNEKLFF
CDR3 DNA: TGTGCCAGCAGCGGGGACAGGGGTAATAATGAAAAACTGTTTTTT

J gene: TRBJ1-2
CDR3 length: 14
clone size: -
V gene: TRBV12-3/TRBV12-4
D gene: -
CDR3 protein: CASSLGRVVGGYTF
CDR3 DNA: TGTGCCAGCAGTTTAGGCAGGGTGGTTGGAGGCTACACCTTC

J gene: TRBJ1-2
CDR3 length: 15
clone size: -
V gene: TRBV24-1
D gene: TRBD1
CDR3 protein: CATSDAGQANYGYTF
CDR3 DNA: TGTGCCACCAGTGATGCTGGACAGGCTAACTATGGCTACACCTTC

J gene: TRBJ1-5
CDR3 length: 18
clone size: few
V gene: TRBV12-3/TRBV12-4
D gene: TRBD1
CDR3 protein: CASRWTGGAIRGNQPQHF
CDR3 DNA: TGTGCCAGCAGATGGACAGGGGGCGCGATTAGGGGCAATCAGCCCCAGCATTTT